This TCR beta chain is drawn from a study of T cells after yellow fever vaccination. About the research overall: With SMART-Seq v4 Ultra Low Input, the fractions containing low cell numbers were prepared.

The authors made TCR cDNA by 5'RACE template switching, adding a universal primer site and UMIs. TCRdb recomputed calls from the 5' RACE reads with MiXCR, one row per CDR3 protein. This table has under 600,000 distinct CDR3 sequences, approximately 15% appearing once. The table lists this clonotype with many counts. The CDR3 length is 14 residues. J lost 4 bases, V lost 0 bases, and 1 base had no gene match. Germline V gene data show CDR1 as MNHEY and CDR2 as SVGAGI. The gene calls are TRBV6-5 and TRBJ2-7; TRBD1 aligns across 9 bases. Sequenced material: PBMCs, taken on the day of the yellow fever booster vaccination. The origin of this receptor is a young man who received the YFV17D yellow fever vaccine. In nucleotides, the CDR3 is TGTGCCAGCAGTTACTCGGGGACAGGGTACGAGCAGTACTTC. This codes for CASSYSGTGYEQYF.